One sample yielded the 32 T cell receptor beta chains listed below, sequenced in a study of neurological immune-mediated disorders. TCRdb reanalysed the 5' RACE reads using MiXCR and keeps one entry per CDR3 protein. Here the sample spans tens of thousands of distinct CDR3 sequences, roughly a sixth being singletons. Time point noted: technical triplicate 3. The sample was CD4+ T cells from blood. All receptors derive from a female donor with HTLV-1-associated myelopathy (HAM/TSP).

Many counts were recorded for this clonotype. The chain links TRBV6-5 to TRBJ2-2, with 7 bases identical to TRBD2. The CDR3 has 14 amino acids. Germline V gives CDR1 MNHEY, CDR2 SVGAGI. V dropped 6 bases and J dropped 5; count of bases not matched to a gene: 6. CDR3 residues: CASRRPGLTGELFF. The CDR3 nucleotides read TGTGCCAGCAGAAGGCCGGGACTAACCGGGGAGCTGTTTTTT.

This clonotype was seen more than once but under ten times. Mismatch with germline at one junction end may stem from a read error. The chain carries TRBV7-2 and TRBJ2-7, with D possibly being TRBD2 (6 bases). CDR3 length: 13 amino acids. The germline gives CDR1 SGHTA, CDR2 FQGNSA. CDR3: CASNRTSDYDQYF. The CDR3 DNA reads TGTGCCAGCAACCGGACGTCGGACTACGACCAGTACTTC.

This clonotype was seen at least ten times. The genes are TRBV10-3 and TRBJ2-7; TRBD2 matches 9 bases. Losses at the gene ends were 10 bases for V and 5 bases for J; bases not matched to a gene: 9. The V gene's germline CDR1 is ENHRY and CDR2 SYGVKD. The CDR3 contains 13 residues. CDR3 DNA sequence: TGTGCCAGCACCGGGACTAGCAGCGACGAGCAGTACTTC. Residues: CASTGTSSDEQYF.

This clonotype was seen many times. The chain couples TRBV20-1 to TRBJ2-5; D assignment may be TRBD1 or TRBD2 (6 bases each). Germline CDR1 and CDR2: DFQATT and SNEGSKA (reference sequence). V was cut by 1 base and J by 5 bases, with 17 bases left in between. The CDR3 is 15 residues long. In nucleotides, the CDR3 is TGCAGTGCTAGAGCTCCTGGGGGGCTGGGGGAGACCCAGTACTTC. Its protein product is CSARAPGGLGETQYF.

The table lists this clonotype with many counts. The chain recombines TRBV9 with TRBJ2-1; 9 nucleotides agree with TRBD1. The CDR3 loop spans 15 amino acids. Trimming took 4 bases from V and 5 from J; bases not matched to a gene: 7. CDR1 is SGDLS, CDR2 YYNGEE, per germline. CDR3: CASSPIGTGNNEQFF. CDR3 nucleotide sequence: TGTGCCAGCAGCCCGATTGGGACAGGGAACAATGAGCAGTTCTTC.

This clonotype was detected ten times or more. This chain links TRBV20-1 with TRBJ2-5; the match to TRBD2 covers 7 bases. The trim removed 5 bases at V and 1 base at J, leaving 10 bases unmatched. The CDR3 has 15 amino acids. CDR1 DFQATT and CDR2 SNEGSKA come from the germline V gene (reference sequence). CDR3 residues: CSARDYTRVQETQYF. The CDR3 region has the DNA TGCAGTGCTCGGGACTACACGAGGGTCCAAGAGACCCAGTACTTC.

The sample holds many counts of this clonotype. The chain has TRBV6-6 and TRBJ2-6; either TRBD1 or TRBD2 may fit D (6 bases each). V was clipped by 7 bases and J by 2 bases, with 12 bases between them. Per the germline V gene, CDR1 is MNHNY and CDR2 is SVGAGI (reference sequence). CDR3 size: 15 residues. The DNA of the CDR3 is TGTGCCAGCACCCCGGGGGCGACTGGGGCCAACGTCCTGACTTTC. The encoded protein is CASTPGATGANVLTF.

At least ten counts were recorded for this clonotype. The chain employs TRBV6-6 and TRBJ2-7, with 10 bases aligning to TRBD1. Losses at the gene ends were 2 bases for V and 7 bases for J; bases not matched to a gene: 8. Germline V gene sequence: CDR1 MNHNY, CDR2 SVGAGI (reference sequence). The CDR3 sequence is 15 residues long. As DNA, the CDR3 is TGTGCCAGCAGTTACCTCGGACAGGGGGAAGGAGAGCAGTACTTC. The encoded protein is CASSYLGQGEGEQYF.

This clonotype was detected many times. J is TRBJ2-3 and V is TRBV6-1; 9 nucleotides align to TRBD1. Germline V gene sequence: CDR1 MNHNS, CDR2 SASEGT. There are 14 residues in the CDR3. V lost 4 bases to trimming and J lost 8 bases; unmatched junction nucleotides: 7. CDR3 region: CASSGDREGGTQYF. The CDR3 DNA is TGTGCCAGCAGTGGGGACAGGGAAGGTGGTACGCAGTATTTT.

The table lists this clonotype with many counts. The V gene is TRBV25-1, the J gene TRBJ2-1; TRBD1 matches at 7 bases. V was clipped by 1 base and J by 1 base; unmatched bases: 1. The CDR3 runs to 15 residues. Germline CDR1 is MGHDK and CDR2 is SYGVNS. The CDR3, as DNA: TGTGCCAGCAGTGAATTGACAGGGTCCTACAATGAGCAGTTCTTC. It translates to CASSELTGSYNEQFF.

This clonotype was picked up many times. The chain employs TRBV20-1 and TRBJ2-7; the D gene is possibly TRBD1 (6 bases). Germline V gene lookup returns CDR1 DFQATT and CDR2 SNEGSKA (reference sequence). The CDR3 has 13 residues. V gave up 4 bases and J gave up 2 bases, with 12 bases separating them. CDR3 region: CSAIVRGAYEQYF. The CDR3, as DNA: TGCAGTGCTATCGTCAGGGGTGCCTACGAGCAGTACTTC.

This clonotype was detected ten times or more. The V gene is TRBV6-1, the J gene TRBJ2-3, with 10 bases lining up with TRBD2. With V trimmed by 8 bases and J by 4 bases, 12 bases remained unmatched. In germline, CDR1 is MNHNS, CDR2 SASEGT. The CDR3 runs 16 residues. CDR3 sequence: CASGRTAGGPSDTQYF. For the CDR3, the DNA is TGTGCCAGCGGACGAACAGCGGGGGGGCCGTCAGATACGCAGTATTTT.

This clonotype has ten or more counts. V gene TRBV20-1 combines with J gene TRBJ2-2; 12 bases are a match to TRBD2. Germline lookup yields CDR1 DFQATT and CDR2 SNEGSKA (reference sequence). This CDR3 region has 16 residues. V was pared by 2 bases and J by 2 bases, with 3 bases of the junction left unmatched. The CDR3 loop is CSARPGLAGNTGELFF. The CDR3 DNA follows: TGCAGTGCTAGACCCGGACTAGCGGGAAACACCGGGGAGCTGTTTTTT.

This clonotype counts as medium-sized. CDR3 protein: CSASALLNEQFF. CDR3 DNA sequence: TGCAGTGCTAGCGCCCTGTTGAATGAGCAGTTCTTC. The rearrangement links TRBV20-1 to TRBJ2-1; D not certain. Germline V gene sequence: CDR1 DFQATT, CDR2 SNEGSKA (reference sequence). This CDR3 spans 12 amino acids. The germline V and J ends were trimmed by 3 bases and 7 bases, with 10 bases remaining between them.

In this sample, this clonotype turned up many times. The V gene is TRBV5-1, the J gene TRBJ2-5; maybe TRBD1 (5 bases). V lost 5 bases to trimming and J lost 0 bases, with 11 bases between them. CDR3 size: 14 residues. CDR1 is SGHRS, CDR2 YFSETQ, per germline. The CDR3 DNA reads as TGCGCCAGCAGACCCAGACAGTACCAAGAGACCCAGTACTTC. Translating gives CASRPRQYQETQYF.

The table lists this clonotype with many counts. The rearrangement uses TRBV5-1 and TRBJ2-3; D is unclear. The CDR3 contains 14 residues. Germline CDR1 is SGHRS and CDR2 is YFSETQ. V lost 0 bases to trimming and J lost 4 bases, with 9 bases between them. CDR3 nucleotides: TGCGCCAGCAGCTTGGGACCAGAGGCAGATACGCAGTATTTT. Its protein is CASSLGPEADTQYF.

The gene calls are TRBV7-2 and TRBJ2-7, with D tentatively TRBD2 (6 bases). This CDR3 comprises 15 residues. The V and J ends lost 1 base and 3 bases respectively, with 13 bases between them. Germline CDR1 SGHTA, CDR2 FQGNSA. CDR3: CASSLEAGIFYEQYF. CDR3 sequence (DNA): TGTGCCAGCAGCTTAGAGGCGGGAATCTTCTACGAGCAGTACTTC. The full variable domain, rest sourced from reference TRBV7-2 and TRBJ2-7, is GAGVSQSPSNKVTEKGKDVELRCDPISGHTALYWYRQSLGQGLEFLIYFQGNSAPDKSGLPSDRFSAERTGGSVSTLTIQRTQQEDSAVYLCASSLEAGIFYEQYFGPGTRLTVT.

The CDR3 nucleotides are TGCAGTGCTAGAGGGGGGACAGGGAAAGAGCAGTACTTC. Encoded protein: CSARGGTGKEQYF. The chain carries TRBV20-1 and TRBJ2-7, with 9 bases fitting TRBD1. V lost 1 base to trimming and J lost 7 bases; unmatched junction nucleotides: 5. The length of the CDR3 is 13 residues. The V gene's germline CDR1 is DFQATT and CDR2 SNEGSKA (reference sequence).

This clonotype has at least ten counts. The chain has TRBV4-3 and TRBJ2-1; tentative D call: TRBD2 (5 bases). V was cut by 1 base and J by 5 bases, with 15 bases left in between. Germline CDR1 reads LGHNA; CDR2 reads YSLEER. This CDR3 spans 16 amino acids. Here the CDR3 DNA reads TGCGCCAGCAGCCAAGTCGCGGCTTCGGGAAACAATGAGCAGTTCTTC. This sequence encodes CASSQVAASGNNEQFF.

At least ten counts were recorded for this clonotype. The J gene is TRBJ2-2, the V gene TRBV7-6, with TRBD2 as a possible D gene (5 bases). The length of the CDR3 is 15 residues. Trimming removed 2 bases at V and 2 bases at J, with 9 bases between. Germline lookup yields CDR1 SGHVS and CDR2 FNYEAQ. Written as DNA, the CDR3 is TGTGCCAGCAGCTTAAGCGGATCCAACACCGGGGAGCTGTTTTTT. As protein: CASSLSGSNTGELFF.

This clonotype has a count of ten or more. The chain recombines TRBV30 with TRBJ2-3; perhaps TRBD2 as D (5 bases). This CDR3 has 13 amino acids. V was trimmed by 0 bases and J by 3 bases, leaving 7 bases between them. Germline V gene lookup returns CDR1 GTSNPN and CDR2 SVGIG (reference sequence). Written as DNA, the CDR3 is TGTGCCTGGAGTGTCCCGGGGACAGATACGCAGTATTTT. Translating it yields CAWSVPGTDTQYF.

This clonotype appeared many times. The genes are TRBV24-1 and TRBJ1-2, with D perhaps TRBD1 (6 bases). CDR1 and CDR2 from the germline V gene are KGHDR and SFDVKD. This CDR3 has 11 amino acids. Deletions cut 7 bases from V and 7 bases from J, with 9 bases between. The chain's CDR3 is CATSSGVGYTF. CDR3 nucleotide sequence: TGTGCCACCAGCTCAGGGGTTGGCTACACCTTC.

The chain couples TRBV28 to TRBJ2-5; TRBD1 or TRBD2 may be the D gene (5 bases each). The CDR3 runs to 15 residues. Germline V gene lookup returns CDR1 MDHEN and CDR2 SYDVKM. The V end was cut by 4 bases, the J end by 2 bases, with 14 bases between. CDR3 DNA sequence: TGTGCCAGCAGTTCACTCCGGGACGGACAAGAGACCCAGTACTTC. This translates into CASSSLRDGQETQYF.

This clonotype was detected many times. The chain uses TRBV20-1 and TRBJ2-5; perhaps TRBD2 as D (7 bases). Trimming left V 3 bases short and J 2 bases short, with 16 bases between. Per the germline V gene, CDR1 is DFQATT and CDR2 is SNEGSKA (reference sequence). The CDR3 contains 15 residues. CDR3 nucleotide sequence: TGCAGTGCTAGCCCGGGCAGGGGAGGGCAAGAGACCCAGTACTTC. It is translated as CSASPGRGGQETQYF.

By share, this clonotype counts as medium-sized (0.01 to 0.1%). The chain uses TRBV5-1 and TRBJ2-3; D possibly matches TRBD1 or TRBD2 (5 bases each). Trimming removed 4 bases at V and 2 bases at J, with 17 bases between. Looked up from germline, CDR1 is SGHRS and CDR2 is YFSETQ. This CDR3 region has 16 residues. CDR3 nucleotide sequence: TGCGCCAGCAGCCCCCAGGGAGACTTCAACACAGATACGCAGTATTTT. This translates into CASSPQGDFNTDTQYF.

This chain connects TRBV5-6 to TRBJ2-5; D is uncertain. The ends were cut back, 4 bases at V and 4 bases at J, with 5 bases in the middle. The length of the CDR3 is 11 residues. The V gene's germline CDR1 is SGHDT and CDR2 YYEEEE. In nucleotides, the CDR3 is TGTGCCAGCAGCAGCACAGAGACCCAGTACTTC. Translation gives CASSSTETQYF.

This clonotype counts as medium-sized. This chain links TRBV20-1 with TRBJ2-5, with 7 bases matching TRBD2. The CDR3 is 14 amino acids. Germline V CDR1 and CDR2: DFQATT, SNEGSKA (reference sequence). Germline trimming cut 5 bases from V and 5 bases from J; bases unmatched to any gene: 11. CDR3 protein: CSAPLRAGVETQYF. Written as DNA, the CDR3 is TGCAGTGCTCCCCTACGGGCGGGAGTGGAGACCCAGTACTTC.

This clonotype was found many times. The chain is built from TRBV20-1 and TRBJ2-7, with 7 nucleotides matching TRBD2. The CDR3 has 15 amino acids. Germline CDR1 reads DFQATT; CDR2 reads SNEGSKA (reference sequence). V shed 3 bases, J shed 4 bases, and the junction held 12 bases outside the gene matches. The CDR3 protein is CSARSWPAGAYEQYF. In DNA form, the CDR3 reads TGCAGTGCTAGGTCTTGGCCGGCGGGAGCGTACGAGCAGTACTTC.

This clonotype was recorded at least ten times. The gene calls are TRBV5-5 and TRBJ2-1; no reliable D call. The CDR3 has 12 residues. CDR1 is SGHKS and CDR2 is YYEKEE in the germline V gene (reference sequence). With 4 bases removed from V and 14 bases from J, the gap between germline ends came to 16 bases. CDR3 DNA: TGTGCCAGCAGCCAGGACGCCAGTGGGGAGTTCTTC. Its protein is CASSQDASGEFF.

This clonotype was found many times. This sequence joins TRBV28 and TRBJ2-3; D possibly corresponds to TRBD2 (5 bases). CDR3 length: 15 amino acids. Germline-derived CDR1 and CDR2 are MDHEN and SYDVKM. The V end lost 1 base, the J end lost 0 bases, and 8 bases lay between the germline ends. The CDR3 bases are TGTGCCAGCAGTTTATACGGGGAAAGCACAGATACGCAGTATTTT. As protein: CASSLYGESTDTQYF.

This clonotype rates as medium-sized. The chain employs TRBV29-1 and TRBJ2-3; D gene unclear. The CDR3 extends over 15 amino acids. Trimming cost V 0 bases and J 1 base, with 11 bases left between them. CDR1 is SQVTM and CDR2 is ANQGSEA in the germline V gene. CDR3 protein: CSVEDGLQGTDTQYF. In DNA form, the CDR3 reads TGCAGCGTTGAAGATGGTTTGCAGGGCACAGATACGCAGTATTTT.

This clonotype was detected ten times or more. This rearrangement joins TRBV12-3 or TRBV12-4 to TRBJ2-3; D remains ambiguous. The V end was cut by 5 bases, the J end by 7 bases, with 10 bases between. This CDR3 is built from 12 residues. The CDR3 sequence: CASSPAPNTQYF. The CDR3 bases are TGTGCCAGCAGTCCCGCCCCGAATACGCAGTATTTT.